Described below is a single TCR beta chain sequence and its context. The data belong to a study of cytotoxic CD8 clonotypes in ibrutinib-treated CLL. The wider study: On average, each sample had roughly 260,000 productive templates and more than 85,000 productive rearrangements.

Germline values: CDR1 SGHRS, CDR2 YFSETQ. The V segment lost 4 bases and the J segment 6 bases; nucleotides outside the gene matches: 6. The CDR3 totals 15 residues. Assay: immunoSEQ multiplex PCR; the TCRdb copy retains only in-frame clones and omits some. In the table there are under 200,000 clones, 84% of which are singletons. The sequencing used PBMCs, collected after 24 months of ibrutinib treatment. The sequence was collected from a human donor with chronic lymphocytic leukemia. This chain links TRBV5-1 with TRBJ1-5, with TRBD1 matching 11 bases. The CDR3 nucleotides read TGCGCCAGCAGCCGCTCCGGGACAGGGGGTCAGCCCCAGCATTTT. It specifies CASSRSGTGGQPQHF.